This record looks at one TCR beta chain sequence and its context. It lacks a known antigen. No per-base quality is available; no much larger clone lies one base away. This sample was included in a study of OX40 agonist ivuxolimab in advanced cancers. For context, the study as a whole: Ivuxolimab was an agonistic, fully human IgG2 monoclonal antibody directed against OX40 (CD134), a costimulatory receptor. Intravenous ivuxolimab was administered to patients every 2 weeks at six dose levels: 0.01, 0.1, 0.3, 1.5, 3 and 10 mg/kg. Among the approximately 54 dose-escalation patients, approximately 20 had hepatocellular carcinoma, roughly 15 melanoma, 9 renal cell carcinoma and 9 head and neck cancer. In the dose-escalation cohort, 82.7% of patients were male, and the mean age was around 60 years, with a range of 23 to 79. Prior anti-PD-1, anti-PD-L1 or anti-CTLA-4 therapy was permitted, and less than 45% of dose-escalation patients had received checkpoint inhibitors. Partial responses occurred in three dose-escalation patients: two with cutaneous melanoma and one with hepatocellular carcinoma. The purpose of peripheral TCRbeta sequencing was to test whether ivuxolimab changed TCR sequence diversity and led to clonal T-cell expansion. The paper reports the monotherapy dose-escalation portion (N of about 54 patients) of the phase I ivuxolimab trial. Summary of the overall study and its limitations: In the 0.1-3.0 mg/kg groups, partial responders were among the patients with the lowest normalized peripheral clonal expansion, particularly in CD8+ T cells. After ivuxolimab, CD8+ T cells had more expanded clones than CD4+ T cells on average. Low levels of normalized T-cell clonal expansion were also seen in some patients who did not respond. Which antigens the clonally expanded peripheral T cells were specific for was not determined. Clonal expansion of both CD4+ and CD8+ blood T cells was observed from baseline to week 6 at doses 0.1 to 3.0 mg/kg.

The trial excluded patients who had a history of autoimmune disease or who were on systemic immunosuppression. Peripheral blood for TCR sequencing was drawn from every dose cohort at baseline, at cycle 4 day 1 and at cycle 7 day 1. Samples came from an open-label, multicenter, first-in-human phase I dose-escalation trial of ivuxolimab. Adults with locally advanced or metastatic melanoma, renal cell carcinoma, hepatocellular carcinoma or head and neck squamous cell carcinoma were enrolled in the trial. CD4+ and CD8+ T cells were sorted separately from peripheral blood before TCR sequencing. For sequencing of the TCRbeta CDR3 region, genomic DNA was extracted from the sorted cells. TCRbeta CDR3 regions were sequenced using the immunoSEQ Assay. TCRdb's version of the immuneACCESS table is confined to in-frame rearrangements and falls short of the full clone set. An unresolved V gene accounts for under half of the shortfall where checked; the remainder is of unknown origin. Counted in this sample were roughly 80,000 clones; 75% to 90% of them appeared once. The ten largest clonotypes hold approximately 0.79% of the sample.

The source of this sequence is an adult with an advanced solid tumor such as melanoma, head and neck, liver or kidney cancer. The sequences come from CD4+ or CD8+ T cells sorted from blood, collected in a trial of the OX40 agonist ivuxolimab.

The CDR3 region has the sequence CASSLNGQGYEQYF. The DNA sequence is TGTGCCAGCAGTTTGAATGGACAGGGCTACGAGCAGTACTTC. The rearrangement joined TRBV6-5 to TRBJ2-7, with TRBD1 identical over 8 junction bases. From cysteine to phenylalanine, the CDR3 is 14 amino acids long. Only the CDR3 DNA is retained, 42 bases long and in frame from the first base. Here V drops 4 bases and J drops 3 bases, and the junction holds 5 bases not matched to any gene. Per the germline V gene, MNHEY is the CDR1 and SVGAGI is the CDR2.